This is a list of T cell receptor beta chains from one sample in a study of cytomegalovirus exposure and HLA in healthy donors. Produced via immunoSEQ multiplex PCR; TCRdb's table is partial and in-frame only. The sample records 100,000 to 120,000 clones, roughly 80% being singletons. Sequencing was carried out using PBMCs. These receptors were obtained from a woman aged 40 to 50 in good health and CMV-seropositive. Each CDR3 is given with its conserved first and last residue. A D gene is named only where the DNA matches it firmly. The size field is filled for only some rows; it gives once, few, many or a size class.

TRBJ2-7,TRBV28,medium-sized,TRBD1,CASSPTGTVYEQYF,TGTGCCAGCAGCCCTACCGGGACAGTCTACGAGCAGTACTTC
TRBJ1-1,TRBV5-6,.,.,CASSLGGGTEAFF,TGTGCCAGCAGCTTGGGCGGGGGCACTGAAGCTTTCTTT
TRBJ1-2,TRBV5-5,.,TRBD1,CASSFYDRDYGYTF,TGTGCCAGCAGCTTTTACGACAGGGACTATGGCTACACCTTC
TRBJ2-1,TRBV7-7,once,TRBD2,CASSPQAGVAYNEQFF,TGTGCCAGCAGCCCCCAAGCGGGAGTAGCCTACAATGAGCAGTTCTTC
TRBJ2-5,TRBV9,.,.,CASSVLERSGLSTQYF,TGTGCCAGCAGCGTCCTGGAGAGGAGCGGGCTCTCGACCCAGTACTTC
TRBJ2-7,TRBV21-1,.,.,CASSKAGDRTYEQYF,TGTGCCAGCAGCAAAGCAGGGGACAGGACCTACGAGCAGTACTTC
TRBJ2-2,TRBV5-1,.,TRBD1,CASSWTGDTGELFF,TGCGCCAGCAGCTGGACAGGGGACACCGGGGAGCTGTTTTTT
TRBJ2-5,TRBV15,.,.,CATSRGYSETQYF,TGTGCCACCAGCAGAGGTTACTCAGAGACCCAGTACTTC
TRBJ2-7,TRBV7-2,.,TRBD2,CASSLEEGTKLYF,TGTGCCAGCAGCTTAGAGGAGGGGACTAAATTGTACTTC
TRBJ2-1,TRBV19,few,.,CASSIGRQVYNEQFF,TGTGCCAGTAGTATTGGTCGGCAGGTCTACAATGAGCAGTTCTTC
TRBJ2-7,TRBV4-1,.,TRBD2,CASSLLPRTSGPYEQYF,TGCGCCAGCAGCCTGTTACCCCGGACTAGCGGACCCTACGAGCAGTACTTC
TRBJ2-5,TRBV5-1,.,TRBD2,CAGSWGRSGGEQETQYF,TGCGCCGGCAGCTGGGGTCGTAGCGGGGGGGAACAAGAGACCCAGTACTTC
TRBJ1-3,TRBV12-5,.,.,CASGLSSNTIYF,TGTGCTAGTGGTTTATCTTCGAACACCATATATTTT
TRBJ2-5,TRBV23-1,few,TRBD1,CASSQSDRGEGETQYF,TGCGCCAGCAGTCAATCGGACAGGGGGGAAGGAGAGACCCAGTACTTC
TRBJ1-3,TRBV28,.,.,CASSLGAGSILNTIYF,TGTGCCAGCAGTTTAGGGGCAGGGTCGATCTTGAACACCATATATTTT
TRBJ2-7,TRBV4-1,.,.,CASSQDPRYEQYF,TGCGCCAGCAGCCAAGATCCCCGCTACGAGCAGTACTTC
TRBJ1-2,TRBV4-2,.,TRBD1,CASSPNTGGPNYGYTF,TGTGCCAGCAGCCCGAACACAGGGGGGCCTAACTATGGCTACACCTTC
TRBJ1-1,TRBV6-1,.,.,CASSEGQATEAFF,TGTGCCAGCAGTGAAGGTCAAGCCACTGAAGCTTTCTTT
TRBJ1-2,TRBV6-6,few,TRBD1,CASTQQGQARGYTF,TGTGCCAGCACCCAGCAGGGACAGGCTCGTGGCTACACCTTC
TRBJ1-6,TRBV13,.,.,CASSFGVSSYNSPLHF,TGTGCCAGCAGCTTCGGGGTCAGCTCCTATAATTCACCCCTCCACTTT
TRBJ2-6,TRBV6-1,.,.,CASSATNSFSGANVLTF,TGTGCCAGCAGTGCTACCAATAGCTTCTCTGGGGCCAACGTCCTGACTTTC
TRBJ1-6,TRBV7-9,.,TRBD1,CASSWTGGDSPLHF,TGTGCCAGCAGTTGGACAGGGGGCGATTCACCCCTCCACTTT
TRBJ1-6,TRBV5-1,.,.,CASSLTLVGNSPLHF,TGCGCCAGCAGCTTGACCCTGGTCGGTAATTCACCCCTCCACTTT
TRBJ2-3,TRBV6-5,once,.,CASSYFSGLGTDTQYF,TGTGCCAGCAGTTACTTCTCGGGACTCGGCACAGATACGCAGTATTTT
TRBJ2-1,TRBV5-1,.,.,CASSSTGYDEQFF,TGCGCCAGCAGCTCGACAGGCTACGATGAGCAGTTCTTC
TRBJ1-6,TRBV28,.,TRBD1,CASRPQTGSDSTLHF,TGTGCCAGCAGGCCTCAGACAGGGTCGGATTCGACCCTCCACTTT
TRBJ1-1,TRBV9,.,.,CASSVRQEANTEAFF,TGTGCCAGCAGCGTAAGGCAGGAAGCGAACACTGAAGCTTTCTTT
TRBJ2-3,TRBV28,.,TRBD2,CATLAGGETDTQYF,TGTGCCACCTTAGCGGGGGGGGAGACAGATACGCAGTATTTT
TRBJ2-3,TRBV4-1,.,TRBD2,CASSQVGLAGSTDTQYF,TGCGCCAGCAGCCAAGTTGGACTAGCGGGAAGTACAGATACGCAGTATTTT
TRBJ2-1,TRBV13,.,TRBD2,CASSLGLAGAYNEQFF,TGTGCCAGCAGCTTAGGACTAGCGGGCGCCTACAATGAGCAGTTCTTC
TRBJ2-1,TRBV4-3,.,.,CASSQEILPRWNEQFF,TGCGCCAGCAGCCAAGAGATCCTTCCGAGGTGGAATGAGCAGTTCTTC
TRBJ2-1,TRBV2,once,TRBD2,CASSEATSGGFYNEQFF,TGTGCCAGCAGTGAAGCGACTAGCGGGGGATTCTACAATGAGCAGTTCTTC
TRBJ1-5,TRBV12-5,.,TRBD1,CASGFVSGQGLGRNQPQHF,TGTGCTAGTGGTTTTGTTTCCGGACAGGGGCTTGGGCGCAATCAGCCCCAGCATTTT
TRBJ2-1,TRBV9,.,TRBD2,CASSQLSGKNEQFF,TGTGCCAGCAGCCAGCTTAGCGGGAAAAACGAGCAGTTCTTC
TRBJ2-6,TRBV29-1,.,TRBD1,CSVETGGTSGANVLTF,TGCAGCGTTGAAACAGGGGGAACGTCTGGGGCCAACGTCCTGACTTTC
TRBJ2-6,TRBV5-1,.,.,CASTQSSGANVPTF,TGCGCCAGCACTCAAAGCTCTGGGGCCAACGTCCCGACTTTC
TRBJ1-6,TRBV5-4,.,TRBD1,CASSLGNGQDGSPLHF,TGTGCCAGCAGCTTGGGAAATGGACAGGATGGTTCACCCCTCCACTTT
TRBJ2-2,TRBV5-8,.,.,CASTIPLGLALNTGELFF,TGTGCCAGCACCATCCCCCTGGGGCTAGCGTTGAACACCGGGGAGCTGTTTTTT
TRBJ1-1,TRBV28,.,TRBD1,CASIETGMNTEAFF,TGTGCCAGCATAGAGACAGGGATGAACACTGAAGCTTTCTTT
TRBJ2-7,TRBV28,.,.,CASSPLLREQYF,TGTGCCAGCAGTCCCCTCCTTCGGGAGCAGTACTTC
TRBJ1-4,TRBV27,.,.,CASSLSGGSLGANEKLFF,TGTGCCAGCAGTTTATCGGGCGGCTCACTGGGGGCAAATGAAAAACTGTTTTTT
TRBJ2-7,TRBV4-1,.,.,CASSQVLAPYEQYF,TGCGCCAGCAGCCAAGTCCTAGCTCCCTACGAGCAGTACTTC
TRBJ1-1,TRBV6-6,.,.,CASAMGSEAFF,TGTGCCAGCGCTATGGGCTCTGAAGCTTTCTTT
TRBJ2-7,TRBV20-1,.,.,CSASSNYEQYF,TGCAGTGCTAGTTCCAATTACGAGCAGTACTTC
TRBJ2-1,TRBV27,.,.,CASSRQGYNEQFF,TGTGCCAGCAGTCGGCAGGGGTACAATGAGCAGTTCTTC
TRBJ2-3,TRBV7-2,.,.,CASSSTGQTDTQYF,TGTGCCAGCAGCTCTACCGGACAGACAGATACGCAGTATTTT
TRBJ1-3,TRBV7-8,.,.,CASSLIGRSSGNTIYF,TGTGCCAGCAGCTTGATTGGCAGAAGCTCTGGAAACACCATATATTTT
TRBJ1-5,TRBV19,.,TRBD1,CASSTPGQGSRQPQHF,TGTGCCAGTAGTACCCCGGGACAGGGTTCTCGACAGCCCCAGCATTTT
TRBJ1-3,TRBV4-3,medium-sized,.,CASSQEQGGVDTIYF,TGCGCCAGCAGCCAAGAACAGGGAGGGGTGGACACCATATATTTT
TRBJ1-1,TRBV5-4,.,.,CASSFGWDTEAFF,TGTGCCAGCAGCTTCGGGTGGGACACTGAAGCTTTCTTT
TRBJ2-7,TRBV28,.,.,CASRGGDNSYEQYF,TGTGCCAGCAGGGGAGGTGACAACTCCTACGAGCAGTACTTC
TRBJ1-5,TRBV2,.,.,CASTEGTLGQPQHF,TGTGCCAGCACCGAGGGGACTCTCGGGCAGCCCCAGCATTTT
TRBJ1-5,TRBV6-1,.,TRBD1,CASSGTGVRTQHF,TGTGCCAGCAGTGGGACAGGTGTTAGGACCCAGCATTTT
TRBJ2-3,TRBV20-1,.,.,CSGGPKYF,TGCAGTGGGGGGCCTAAGTATTTT
TRBJ2-7,TRBV6-6,.,.,CASSYTVYEQYF,TGTGCCAGCAGCTACACGGTCTACGAGCAGTACTTC
TRBJ1-5,TRBV5-5,.,.,CASSLGGYSNQPQHF,TGTGCCAGCAGCTTAGGCGGTTATAGCAATCAGCCCCAGCATTTT
TRBJ2-3,TRBV4-3,.,.,CASSQGGEEDTQYF,TGCGCCAGCAGCCAAGGTGGGGAGGAAGATACGCAGTATTTT
TRBJ1-5,TRBV2,.,TRBD1,CASSERARLGQGNQPQHF,TGTGCCAGCAGTGAACGAGCGAGATTGGGACAGGGGAATCAGCCCCAGCATTTT
TRBJ2-2,TRBV4-2,.,TRBD2,CASSQEAMITSGSTGELFF,TGTGCCAGCAGCCAAGAGGCGATGATAACTAGCGGAAGCACCGGGGAGCTGTTTTTT
TRBJ1-4,TRBV28,.,TRBD1,CASSSPGQGATNEKLFF,TGTGCCAGCAGTTCCCCGGGACAGGGGGCAACTAATGAAAAACTGTTTTTT